Below, 13 T cell receptor beta chains from the same sample are listed, as sequenced in a study of T cells expressing NK-cell markers. No DNA is given; TCRdb re-called the 5' RACE reads and lists each CDR3 protein once. The sample holds roughly 160,000 distinct CDR3 sequences. The sequencing input was blood T cells: a sorted CD56 or NKG2C T cell subset, CD4+ or CD8+ T cells, or bulk PBMC T cells (not recorded which). The receptors derive from a man aged 18 to 69 in good health.

The gene calls are TRBV7-2 and TRBJ2-7; TCRdb lists TRBD2, though no DNA is available to test this call. CDR1 and CDR2 (germline): SGHTA, FQGNSA. This CDR3 is built from 17 residues. CDR3 residues: CASSLVSFPAGTYEQYF.

The chain is built from TRBV7-7 and TRBJ2-1; checking the TCRdb D call of TRBD1 is not possible without DNA. The V gene's germline CDR1 is SSHAT and CDR2 FNYEAQ (reference sequence). The length of the CDR3 is 15 residues. The CDR3 loop is CASSLGSFGANEQFF.

The chain recombines TRBV6-1 with TRBJ1-1; the TRBD1 assignment by TCRdb is unverifiable without DNA. This CDR3 has 15 amino acids. CDR1 is MNHNS and CDR2 is SASEGT in the germline V gene. CDR3 amino acids: CASRPDREGFTEAFF.

The rearrangement uses TRBV5-1 and TRBJ2-7; TCRdb designates TRBD1, a call that cannot be tested without DNA. Germline V gene lookup returns CDR1 SGHRS and CDR2 YFSETQ. The CDR3 is made up of 14 amino acids. CDR3 sequence reads: CASSWGQGRYEQYF.

The chain recombines TRBV11-1 with TRBJ2-4; there is no DNA to check the TCRdb D call of TRBD1. This CDR3 comprises 16 residues. Germline V CDR1 and CDR2: SGHAT, FQDESV (reference sequence). The CDR3 reads CASSPVGLSVKNIQYF. The entire variable domain, with the rest obtained from reference TRBV11-1 and TRBJ2-4, is as follows: EAEVAQSPRYKITEKSQAVAFWCDPISGHATLYWYRQILGQGPELLVQFQDESVVDDSQLPKDRFSAERLKGVDSTLKIQPAELGDSAMYLCASSPVGLSVKNIQYFGAGTRLSVL.

The rearrangement links TRBV24-1 to TRBJ2-3; the D call of TRBD1 rests on TCRdb alone, since no DNA is present to check it. This CDR3 region has 16 residues. Germline V gene lookup returns CDR1 KGHDR and CDR2 SFDVKD. The chain's CDR3 is CATSDTGELSTDTQYF.

J is TRBJ2-7 and V is TRBV7-6; TCRdb's D call, TRBD1, is unchecked because there is no DNA. Per the germline V gene, CDR1 is SGHVS and CDR2 is FNYEAQ. This CDR3 region has 15 residues. The CDR3 spells CASSAGAGWDYEQYF.

The V call is TRBV7-9, the J call TRBJ2-1; TCRdb lists TRBD1, though no DNA is available to test this call. The germline CDR1 and CDR2 sequences are SEHNR and FQNEAQ (reference sequence). The CDR3 is made up of 14 amino acids. The CDR3 is CASSLPTGYNEQFF.

The chain joins TRBV3-1 to TRBJ1-1; TCRdb designates TRBD1, a call that cannot be tested without DNA. The CDR3 is made up of 14 amino acids. Germline V gene sequence: CDR1 LGHDT, CDR2 YNNKEL (reference sequence). This CDR3 is CASSQVGGGTEAFF. Supplemented by reference TRBV3-1 and TRBJ1-1, the full variable domain reads DTAVSQTPKYLVTQMGNDKSIKCEQNLGHDTMYWYKQDSKKFLKIMFSYNNKELIINETVPNRFSPKSPDKAHLNLHINSLELGDSAVYFCASSQVGGGTEAFFGQGTRLTVV.

The chain joins TRBV10-3 to TRBJ2-7; the TCRdb D gene call, TRBD1, has no DNA to confirm it. This CDR3 is 16 amino acids long. CDR1 is ENHRY, CDR2 SYGVKD, per germline. The chain's CDR3 is CAISESESPHLGEQYF.

V usage is TRBV6-5 and J usage is TRBJ1-2; no DNA is available, so the TRBD1 call from TCRdb remains unchecked. This CDR3 has 13 amino acids. Germline assignment: CDR1 MNHEY and CDR2 SVGAGI. The CDR3 loop reads CASSYAYRDGYTF.

This chain links TRBV6-1 with TRBJ2-7; the D call of TRBD1 rests on TCRdb alone, since no DNA is present to check it. The V gene's germline CDR1 is MNHNS and CDR2 SASEGT. The CDR3 totals 15 residues. CDR3 in amino acids: CASSPPTGTEYEQYF.

The J gene is TRBJ1-1, the V gene TRBV7-6; TCRdb's D gene call, TRBD1, goes unchecked for lack of DNA. CDR3 length: 15 residues. CDR1 is SGHVS, CDR2 FNYEAQ, per germline. CDR3 sequence: CASSLADREDTEAFF.